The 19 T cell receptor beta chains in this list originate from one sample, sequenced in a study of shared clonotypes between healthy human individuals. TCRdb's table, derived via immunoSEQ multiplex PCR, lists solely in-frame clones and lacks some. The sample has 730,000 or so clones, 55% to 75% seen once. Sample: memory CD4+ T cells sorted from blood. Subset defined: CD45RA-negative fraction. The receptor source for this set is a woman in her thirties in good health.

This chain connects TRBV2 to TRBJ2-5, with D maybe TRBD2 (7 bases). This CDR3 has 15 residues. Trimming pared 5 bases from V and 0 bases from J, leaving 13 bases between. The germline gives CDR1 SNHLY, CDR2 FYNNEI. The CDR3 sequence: CASSRRGGNQETQYF. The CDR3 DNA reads TGTGCCAGCAGTCGAAGGGGGGGAAACCAAGAGACCCAGTACTTC.

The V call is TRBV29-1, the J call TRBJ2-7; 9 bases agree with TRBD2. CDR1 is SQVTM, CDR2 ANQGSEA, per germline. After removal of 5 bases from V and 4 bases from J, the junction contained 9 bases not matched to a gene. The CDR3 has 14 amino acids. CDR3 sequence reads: CSVRLAVVPYEQYF. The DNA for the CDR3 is TGCAGCGTTCGACTAGCGGTCGTCCCTTACGAGCAGTACTTC.

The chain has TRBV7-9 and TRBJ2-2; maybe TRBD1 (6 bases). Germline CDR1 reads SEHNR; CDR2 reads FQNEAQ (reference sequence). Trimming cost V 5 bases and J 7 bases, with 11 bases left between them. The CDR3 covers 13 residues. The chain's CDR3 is CASSQQGLGELFF. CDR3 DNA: TGTGCCAGCAGCCAACAGGGTCTCGGGGAGCTGTTTTTT.

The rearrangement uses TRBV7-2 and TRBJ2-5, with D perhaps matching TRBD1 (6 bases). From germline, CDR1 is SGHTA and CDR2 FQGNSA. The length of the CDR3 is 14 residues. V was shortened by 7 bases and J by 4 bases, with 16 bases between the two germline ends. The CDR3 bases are TGTGCCAGCAACCAACAGGGCGCGGGAGAGACCCAGTACTTC. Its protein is CASNQQGAGETQYF. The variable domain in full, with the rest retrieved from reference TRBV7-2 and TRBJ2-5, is GAGVSQSPSNKVTEKGKDVELRCDPISGHTALYWYRQSLGQGLEFLIYFQGNSAPDKSGLPSDRFSAERTGGSVSTLTIQRTQQEDSAVYLCASNQQGAGETQYFGPGTRLLVL.

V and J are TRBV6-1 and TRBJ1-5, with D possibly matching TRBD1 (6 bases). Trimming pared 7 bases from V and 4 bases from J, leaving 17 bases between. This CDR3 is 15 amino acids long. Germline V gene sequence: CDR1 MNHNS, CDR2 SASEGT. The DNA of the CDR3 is TGTGCCAGCAAGGGGCAGGGGCCGATAAATCAGCCCCAGCATTTT. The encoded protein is CASKGQGPINQPQHF.

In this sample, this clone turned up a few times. The CDR3 DNA follows: TGTGCCAGCAGCCCCGGGTTTGGAAAAGAGACCCAGTACTTC. It specifies CASSPGFGKETQYF. The chain links TRBV11-3 to TRBJ2-5; no firm D call. Trimming took 5 bases from V and 3 from J, leaving 13 bases between them. Germline CDR1 reads SGHNT; CDR2 reads YENEEA. The CDR3 spans 14 residues.

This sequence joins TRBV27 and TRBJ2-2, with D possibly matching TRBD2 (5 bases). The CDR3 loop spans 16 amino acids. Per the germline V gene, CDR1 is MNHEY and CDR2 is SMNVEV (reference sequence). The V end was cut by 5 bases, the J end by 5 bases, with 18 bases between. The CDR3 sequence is CASSPGLPTLTGELFF. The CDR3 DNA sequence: TGTGCCAGCAGTCCTGGACTCCCGACCCTAACCGGGGAGCTGTTTTTT.

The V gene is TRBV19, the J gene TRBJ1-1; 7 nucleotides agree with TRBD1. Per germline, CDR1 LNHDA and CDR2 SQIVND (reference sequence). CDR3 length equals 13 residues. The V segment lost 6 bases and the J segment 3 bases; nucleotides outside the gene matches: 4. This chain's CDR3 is CASSTDRDTEAFF. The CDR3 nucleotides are TGTGCCAGTAGCACCGACAGGGACACTGAAGCTTTCTTT.

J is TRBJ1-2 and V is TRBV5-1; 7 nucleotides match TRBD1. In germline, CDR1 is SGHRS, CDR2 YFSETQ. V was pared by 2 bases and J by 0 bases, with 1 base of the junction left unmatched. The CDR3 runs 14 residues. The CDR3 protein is CASSLQGSNYGYTF. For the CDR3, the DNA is TGCGCCAGCAGCTTACAGGGGTCTAACTATGGCTACACCTTC.

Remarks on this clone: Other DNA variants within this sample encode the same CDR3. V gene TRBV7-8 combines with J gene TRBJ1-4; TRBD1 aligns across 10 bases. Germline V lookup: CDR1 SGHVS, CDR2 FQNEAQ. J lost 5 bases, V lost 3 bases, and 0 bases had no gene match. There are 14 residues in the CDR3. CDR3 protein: CASSLGQGNEKLFF. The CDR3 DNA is TGTGCCAGCAGCTTGGGACAGGGGAATGAAAAACTGTTTTTT.

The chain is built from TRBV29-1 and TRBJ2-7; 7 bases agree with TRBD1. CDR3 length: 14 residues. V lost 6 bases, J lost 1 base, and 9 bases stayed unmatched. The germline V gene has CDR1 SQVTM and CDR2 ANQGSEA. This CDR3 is CSVRLQGTSYEQYF. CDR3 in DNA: TGCAGCGTCCGCTTACAGGGGACGTCCTACGAGCAGTACTTC.

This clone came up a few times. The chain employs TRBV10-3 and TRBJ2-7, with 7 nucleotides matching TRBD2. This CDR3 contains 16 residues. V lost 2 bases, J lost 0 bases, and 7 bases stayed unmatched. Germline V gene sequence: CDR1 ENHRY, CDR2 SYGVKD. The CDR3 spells CAISERDSSGSYEQYF. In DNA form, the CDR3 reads TGTGCCATCAGTGAGCGAGACTCTAGCGGCTCCTACGAGCAGTACTTC.

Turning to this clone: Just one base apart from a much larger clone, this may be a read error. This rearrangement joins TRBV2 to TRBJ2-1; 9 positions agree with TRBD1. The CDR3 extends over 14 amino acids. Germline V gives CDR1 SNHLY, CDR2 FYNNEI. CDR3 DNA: TGTGTCAGCCAAGACGGGACAGGGTGGTATGAGCAGTTCTTC. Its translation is CVSQDGTGWYEQFF.

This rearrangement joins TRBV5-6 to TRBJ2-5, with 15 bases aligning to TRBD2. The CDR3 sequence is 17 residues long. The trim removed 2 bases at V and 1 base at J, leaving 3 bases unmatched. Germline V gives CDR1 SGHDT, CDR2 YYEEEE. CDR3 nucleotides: TGTGCCAGCAGCTTTAGGACTAGCGGGAGGGTCCAAGAGACCCAGTACTTC. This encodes CASSFRTSGRVQETQYF.

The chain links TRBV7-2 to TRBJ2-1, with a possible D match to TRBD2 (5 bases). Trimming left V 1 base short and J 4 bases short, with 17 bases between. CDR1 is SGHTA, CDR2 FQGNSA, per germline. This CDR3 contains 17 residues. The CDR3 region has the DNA TGTGCCAGCAGCTTAGTGTTTAGCTCGGGCGGGTACAATGAGCAGTTCTTC. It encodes CASSLVFSSGGYNEQFF.

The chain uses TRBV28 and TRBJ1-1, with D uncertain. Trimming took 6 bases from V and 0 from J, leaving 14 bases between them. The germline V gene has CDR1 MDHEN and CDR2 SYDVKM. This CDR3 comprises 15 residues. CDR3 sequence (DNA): TGTGCCAGCAGCAGCACGGCGAGCATGAACACTGAAGCTTTCTTT. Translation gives CASSSTASMNTEAFF.

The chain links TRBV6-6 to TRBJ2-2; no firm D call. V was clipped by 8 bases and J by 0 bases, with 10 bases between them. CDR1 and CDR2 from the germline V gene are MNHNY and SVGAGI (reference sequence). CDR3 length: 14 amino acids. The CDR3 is CASQAWANTGELFF. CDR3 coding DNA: TGTGCCAGCCAAGCCTGGGCGAACACCGGGGAGCTGTTTTTT.

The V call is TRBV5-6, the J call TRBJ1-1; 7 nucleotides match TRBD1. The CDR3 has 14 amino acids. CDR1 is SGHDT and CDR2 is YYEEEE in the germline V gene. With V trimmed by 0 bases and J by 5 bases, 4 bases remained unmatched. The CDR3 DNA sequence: TGTGCCAGCAGCTTGGCCCTCAGGGGGACTGAAGCTTTCTTT. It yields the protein CASSLALRGTEAFF.

CDR3 protein: CASRSTGPSGNTIYF. In nucleotides, the CDR3 is TGTGCCAGCAGATCCACAGGCCCCTCTGGAAACACCATATATTTT. The chain uses TRBV28 and TRBJ1-3, with a possible D match to TRBD1 (5 bases). The V and J ends lost 6 bases and 0 bases respectively, with 12 bases between them. From germline, CDR1 is MDHEN and CDR2 SYDVKM. The CDR3 is 15 amino acids.